The entry below describes one T cell receptor (beta chain). What it recognizes is unknown. This entry belongs to a study of graft-versus-host responses after intestinal transplantation. Produced via immunoSEQ multiplex PCR; TCRdb's table is partial and in-frame only. The repertoire includes 80,000 to 100,000 clones, 90% to 95% of them detected once, and roughly 0.2% sits in the top ten. The V gene lost 4 bases and the J gene lost 1 base, with 17 bases spanning the gap. Germline V gives CDR1 SGDLS, CDR2 YYNGEE. This CDR3 comprises 16 residues. The study, taken as a whole, reports: Individuals carrying graft-donor T cell macrochimerism showed high graft-versus-host to host-versus-graft clonal ratios in allografts.

This receptor was obtained from a human donor who was the organ donor for an intestinal transplant. The chain couples TRBV9 to TRBJ1-1; D may be TRBD1 (5 bases). The starting material was unstimulated CD4+ T cells sorted from spleen or lymph node cells, obtained before transplant. The CDR3 region has the DNA TGTGCCAGCAGCCAGGGTCTTGGCGGCAGGAACACTGAAGCTTTCTTT. It specifies CASSQGLGGRNTEAFF. Complete variable domain (other parts from reference TRBV9 and TRBJ1-1): DSGVTQTPKHLITATGQRVTLRCSPRSGDLSVYWYQQSLDQGLQFLIQYYNGEERAKGNILERFSAQQFPDLHSELNLSSLELGDSALYFCASSQGLGGRNTEAFFGQGTRLTVV.